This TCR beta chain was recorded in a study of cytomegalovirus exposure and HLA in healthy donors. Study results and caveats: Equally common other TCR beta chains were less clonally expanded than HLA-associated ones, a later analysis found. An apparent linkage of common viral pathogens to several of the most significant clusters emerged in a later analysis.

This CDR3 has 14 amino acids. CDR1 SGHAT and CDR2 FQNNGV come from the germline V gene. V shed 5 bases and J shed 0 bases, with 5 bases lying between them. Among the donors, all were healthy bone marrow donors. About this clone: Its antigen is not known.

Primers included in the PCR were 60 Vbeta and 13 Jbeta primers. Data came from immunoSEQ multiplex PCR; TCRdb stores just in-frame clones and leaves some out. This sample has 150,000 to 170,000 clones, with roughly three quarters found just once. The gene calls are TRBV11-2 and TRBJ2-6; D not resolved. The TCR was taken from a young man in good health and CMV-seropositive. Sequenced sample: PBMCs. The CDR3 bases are TGTGCCAGCAGCAATTACTCTGGGGCCAACGTCCTGACTTTC. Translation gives CASSNYSGANVLTF. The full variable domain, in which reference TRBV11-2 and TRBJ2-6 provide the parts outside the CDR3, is EAGVAQSPRYKIIEKRQSVAFWCNPISGHATLYWYQQILGQGPKLLIQFQNNGVVDDSQLPKDRFSAERLKGVDSTLKIQPAKLEDSAVYLCASSNYSGANVLTFGAGSRLTVL.